This T cell receptor (beta chain) was retrieved from a study of T cell repertoires in cytomegalovirus infection. Study in general: Public signatures in TCR beta pointed to CMV infection and matching HLA type. General study results and limits: CMV carriers having the relevant HLA were flagged by cumulative public TCR beta family frequency. HLA-C-restricted TCR beta clonotypes specific for CMV led the ex vivo response.

V was clipped by 3 bases and J by 1 base; unmatched bases: 8. This CDR3 has 17 amino acids. Germline CDR1 reads SGHVS; CDR2 reads FQNEAQ. MiXCR was run by TCRdb on the reads, yielding one entry per CDR3 protein. The sample lists approximately 700,000 distinct CDR3 sequences, roughly 36% occurring once. This clonotype was picked up many times. Its antigen is not known. This sequence was found in a human donor in good health (CMV status not recorded). Some clones in this sample may be carry-over from other donors' samples. The chain couples TRBV7-8 to TRBJ1-5; 8 bases are a match to TRBD1. Sequencing was carried out using PBMCs. The CDR3 region is CASSFLQGGSSNQPQHF. The CDR3 DNA reads as TGTGCCAGCAGCTTTCTACAGGGGGGAAGCAGCAATCAGCCCCAGCATTTT.